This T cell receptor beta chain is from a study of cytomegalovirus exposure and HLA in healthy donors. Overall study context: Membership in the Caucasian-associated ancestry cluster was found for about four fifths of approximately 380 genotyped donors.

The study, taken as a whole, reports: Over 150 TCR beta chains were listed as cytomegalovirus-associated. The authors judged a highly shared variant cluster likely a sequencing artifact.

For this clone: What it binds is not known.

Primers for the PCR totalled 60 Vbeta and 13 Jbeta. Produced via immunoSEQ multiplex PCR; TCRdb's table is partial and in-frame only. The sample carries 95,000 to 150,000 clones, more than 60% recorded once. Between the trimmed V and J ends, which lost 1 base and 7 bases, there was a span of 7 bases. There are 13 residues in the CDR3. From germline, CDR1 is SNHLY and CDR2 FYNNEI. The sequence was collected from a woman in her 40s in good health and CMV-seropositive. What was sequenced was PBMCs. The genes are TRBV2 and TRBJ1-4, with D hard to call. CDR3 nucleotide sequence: TGTGCCAGCAGTGAAGGGGCGAGTGAAAAACTGTTTTTT. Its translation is CASSEGASEKLFF.